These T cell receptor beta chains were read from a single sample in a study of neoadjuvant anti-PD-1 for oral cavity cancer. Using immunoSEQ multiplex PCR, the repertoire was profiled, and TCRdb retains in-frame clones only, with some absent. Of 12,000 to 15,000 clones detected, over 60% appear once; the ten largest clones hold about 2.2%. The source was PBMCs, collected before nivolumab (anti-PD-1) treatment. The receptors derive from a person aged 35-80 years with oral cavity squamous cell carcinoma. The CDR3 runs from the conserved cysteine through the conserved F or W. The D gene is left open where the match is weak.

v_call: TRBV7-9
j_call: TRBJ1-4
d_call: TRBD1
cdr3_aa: CASSKGQGAREKLFF

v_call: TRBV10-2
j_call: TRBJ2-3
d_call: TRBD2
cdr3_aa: CASSERLAGFTDTQYF

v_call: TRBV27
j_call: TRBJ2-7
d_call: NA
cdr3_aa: CASSLSRGYEQYF

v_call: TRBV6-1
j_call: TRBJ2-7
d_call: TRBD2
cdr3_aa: CASSEGIAGGQRSSYEQYF

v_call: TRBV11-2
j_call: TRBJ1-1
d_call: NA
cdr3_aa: CASSIGPQKQGSAAEAFF

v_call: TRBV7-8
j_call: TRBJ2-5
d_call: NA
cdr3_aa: CASSLRETGETQYF

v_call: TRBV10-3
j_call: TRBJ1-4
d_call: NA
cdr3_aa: CAISENLAQSEKLFF

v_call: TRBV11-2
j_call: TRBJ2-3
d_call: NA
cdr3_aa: CASSQRRTRGTDTQYF

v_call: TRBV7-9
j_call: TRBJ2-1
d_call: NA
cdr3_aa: CASSLRSRGNEQFF

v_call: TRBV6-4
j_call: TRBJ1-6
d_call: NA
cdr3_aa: CASRGEANSPLHF

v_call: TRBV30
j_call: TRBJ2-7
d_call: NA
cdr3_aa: CAWSAVQGLTLTEQYF

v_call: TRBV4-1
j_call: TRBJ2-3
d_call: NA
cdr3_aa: CASSQAPSVADTQYF

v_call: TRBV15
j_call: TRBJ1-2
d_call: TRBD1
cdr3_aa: CATSIGQGAYGYTF

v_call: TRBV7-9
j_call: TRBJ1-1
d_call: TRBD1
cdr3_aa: CASSRDSLNTEAFF

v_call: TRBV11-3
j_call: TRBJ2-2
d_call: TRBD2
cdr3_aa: CASSPATSGKAGELFF

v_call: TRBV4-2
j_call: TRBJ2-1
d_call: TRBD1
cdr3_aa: CASSQAITGGDFYNEQFF

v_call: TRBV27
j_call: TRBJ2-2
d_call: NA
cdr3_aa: CASSQAINTGELFF

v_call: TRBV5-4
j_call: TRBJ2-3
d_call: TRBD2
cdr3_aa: CASSLAAGATDTQYF

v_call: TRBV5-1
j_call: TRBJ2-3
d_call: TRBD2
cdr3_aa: CASSLYPGLATKTSSTDTQYF

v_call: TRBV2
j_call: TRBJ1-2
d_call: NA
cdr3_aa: CASRRDTYGYTF

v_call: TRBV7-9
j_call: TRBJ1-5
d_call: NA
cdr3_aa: CASSILDRQPQHF

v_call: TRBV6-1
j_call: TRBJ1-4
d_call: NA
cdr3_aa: CASSKRPGQNEKLFF

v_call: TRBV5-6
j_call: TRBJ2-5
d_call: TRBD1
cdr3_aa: CASSRQGVGETQYF

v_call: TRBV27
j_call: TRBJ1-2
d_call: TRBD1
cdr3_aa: CASRKTGGGINGYTF

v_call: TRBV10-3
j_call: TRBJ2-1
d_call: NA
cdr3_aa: CAINKGNEQFF

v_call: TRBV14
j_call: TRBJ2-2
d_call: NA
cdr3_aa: CASSQDAVNTGELFF

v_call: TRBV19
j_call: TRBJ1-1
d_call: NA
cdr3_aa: CASSFSTNTEAFF

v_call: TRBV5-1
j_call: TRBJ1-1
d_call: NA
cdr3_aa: CASSLGPPVRRETEAFF